This passage covers 18 T cell receptor beta chains from one sample sequenced in a study of T cell changes during pregnancy in multiple sclerosis (dated by TCRdb to between 2018 and 2020). Library construction relied on the immunoSEQ multiplex PCR assay. As stored in TCRdb, this immuneACCESS dataset retains in-frame rearrangements with V and J assigned. A fraction of the clones does not appear; measured against another copy, unresolved V genes explain less than half of the discrepancy, and the remainder lacks a known reason. In all, the sample holds tens of thousands of clones, and roughly nine tenths of those were seen once. The ten largest clones capture approximately 0.6% of the sample. Sequenced material: CD4+ T cells from peripheral blood mononuclear cells, taken in the first trimester of pregnancy. The receptor set was obtained from a female donor with multiple sclerosis, enrolled in a pregnancy study.

The chain recombines TRBV7-2 with TRBJ1-2; TRBD1 matches at 11 bases. The CDR3 totals 16 residues. V trimming: 4 bases; J trimming: 0 bases; junction bases outside the gene matches: 4. CDR1 and CDR2 (germline): SGHTA, FQGNSA. The CDR3 DNA follows: TGTGCCAGCAGCTGGACAGGGGGCACTACTAACTATGGCTACACCTTC. Translation: CASSWTGGTTNYGYTF.

The J gene is TRBJ2-5, the V gene TRBV7-2, with a possible D match to TRBD2 (6 bases). The CDR3 is 15 amino acids. Germline CDR1 SGHTA, CDR2 FQGNSA. V shed 5 bases and J shed 10 bases, with 23 bases lying between them. CDR3 DNA sequence: TGTGCCAGCAGCCGGACGGGGGACCCTCGGGTGAGCCAGTACTTC. This gives the protein CASSRTGDPRVSQYF.

This chain links TRBV5-1 with TRBJ1-1; 9 bases fit TRBD1. J was trimmed by 1 base and V by 5 bases; bases with no gene match: 9. Germline CDR1 is SGHRS and CDR2 is YFSETQ. CDR3 length equals 16 residues. CDR3 region: CASRFTGGASNTEAFF. The CDR3 nucleotides read TGCGCCAGCAGGTTCACAGGGGGCGCTTCGAACACTGAAGCTTTCTTT.

This clone is labeled medium-sized. This chain links TRBV2 with TRBJ1-2, with a possible D match to TRBD1 (5 bases). CDR1 is SNHLY, CDR2 FYNNEI, per germline. The CDR3 contains 16 residues. Trimming pared 2 bases from V and 4 bases from J, leaving 17 bases between. In DNA form, the CDR3 reads TGTGCCAGCAGTGAAATAAGGTTTAGGGGTCCCTATGGCTACACCTTC. Translating it yields CASSEIRFRGPYGYTF. Full variable domain (rest looked up from reference TRBV2 and TRBJ1-2): EPEVTQTPSHQVTQMGQEVILRCVPISNHLYFYWYRQILGQKVEFLVSFYNNEISEKSEIFDDQFSVERPDGSNFTLKIRSTKLEDSAMYFCASSEIRFRGPYGYTFGSGTRLTVV.

This clone was counted a single time. V is TRBV4-2 and J is TRBJ2-1; perhaps TRBD1 as D (5 bases). Germline CDR1 LGHNA, CDR2 YNFKEQ. With 2 bases removed from V and 5 bases from J, the gap between germline ends came to 16 bases. The CDR3 runs 16 residues. In DNA, the CDR3 is TGTGCCAGCAGCCAACAAAGGGGTCCCCCAAACAATGAGCAGTTCTTC. It translates to CASSQQRGPPNNEQFF.

The chain is built from TRBV11-2 and TRBJ2-7; D not certain. Germline CDR1 and CDR2: SGHAT and FQNNGV. Trimming left V 1 base short and J 3 bases short, with 13 bases between. The CDR3 totals 15 residues. CDR3 in amino acids: CASSLVWRSGYEQYF. The CDR3 coding sequence is TGTGCCAGCAGCTTAGTCTGGCGGTCGGGCTACGAGCAGTACTTC.

This chain joins TRBV6-1 and TRBJ1-1, with D unresolved. CDR3 size: 13 residues. The V gene lost 2 bases and the J gene lost 8 bases, with 12 bases spanning the gap. Germline CDR1 and CDR2: MNHNS and SASEGT. CDR3 amino acids: CASSELSPPEAFF. The DNA for the CDR3 is TGTGCCAGCAGTGAACTTTCCCCCCCGGAAGCTTTCTTT.

The chain uses TRBV9 and TRBJ1-3, with 10 bases matching TRBD1. The length of the CDR3 is 17 residues. Per germline, CDR1 SGDLS and CDR2 YYNGEE. The V segment lost 4 bases and the J segment 0 bases; nucleotides outside the gene matches: 7. CDR3 in DNA: TGTGCCAGCAGCCCACACGGACAGGGGGTCTCTGGAAACACCATATATTTT. It is translated as CASSPHGQGVSGNTIYF. The full variable domain, with the rest looked up from reference TRBV9 and TRBJ1-3, is DSGVTQTPKHLITATGQRVTLRCSPRSGDLSVYWYQQSLDQGLQFLIQYYNGEERAKGNILERFSAQQFPDLHSELNLSSLELGDSALYFCASSPHGQGVSGNTIYFGEGSWLTVV.

The rearrangement links TRBV5-1 to TRBJ2-7; possible D gene TRBD2, 5 bases. The CDR3 spans 14 residues. Per germline, CDR1 SGHRS and CDR2 YFSETQ. V was clipped by 0 bases and J by 3 bases, with 10 bases between them. The CDR3 nucleotides are TGCGCCAGCAGCTTGGACGGGAAGGGCTACGAGCAGTACTTC. It codes for CASSLDGKGYEQYF.

This clone came up once. The chain carries TRBV11-2 and TRBJ2-5; 7 bases agree with TRBD2. The CDR3 spans 13 residues. Germline CDR1 reads SGHAT; CDR2 reads FQNNGV. V lost 8 bases to trimming and J lost 1 base; unmatched junction nucleotides: 4. CDR3 coding DNA: TGTGCCAGCGAGCCTAGCGGCCAAGAGACCCAGTACTTC. Translation: CASEPSGQETQYF.

The chain employs TRBV5-5 and TRBJ1-5; D is undetermined. CDR3 length: 14 amino acids. Germline lookup yields CDR1 SGHKS and CDR2 YYEKEE (reference sequence). V was cut by 5 bases and J by 5 bases, with 14 bases left in between. In DNA, the CDR3 is TGTGCCAGCAGTCCCGTCTCTATCGATCAGCCCCAGCATTTT. Protein: CASSPVSIDQPQHF. The full variable domain, completed using reference TRBV5-5 and TRBJ1-5, is DAGVTQSPTHLIKTRGQQVTLRCSPISGHKSVSWYQQVLGQGPQFIFQYYEKEERGRGNFPDRFSARQFPNYSSELNVNALLLGDSALYLCASSPVSIDQPQHFGDGTRLSIL.

This clone was picked up a small number of times. The CDR3 DNA reads TGCGCCAGCAGCTTGGATGGCAGGGGACAAGGCTACACCTTC. Encoded protein: CASSLDGRGQGYTF. The J gene is TRBJ1-2, the V gene TRBV5-1; weak D call: TRBD1 (6 bases). Germline-derived CDR1 and CDR2 are SGHRS and YFSETQ. V was trimmed by 0 bases and J by 8 bases, leaving 14 bases between them. The CDR3 is made up of 14 amino acids.

V and J are TRBV12-5 and TRBJ2-1; D may be TRBD2 (5 bases). CDR1 is LGHNT, CDR2 FRNRAP, per germline. There are 18 residues in the CDR3. The ends were cut back, 1 base at V and 0 bases at J, with 16 bases in the middle. The CDR3 loop reads CASGLDGLIPSSYNEQFF. CDR3 bases: TGTGCTAGTGGTTTGGACGGACTGATCCCTAGCTCCTACAATGAGCAGTTCTTC.

This chain links TRBV9 with TRBJ2-1, with 12 positions matching TRBD2. Germline trimming cut 4 bases from V and 6 bases from J; bases unmatched to any gene: 8. This CDR3 spans 16 amino acids. CDR1 and CDR2 from the germline V gene are SGDLS and YYNGEE. This CDR3 is CASSLRLAGVANEQFF. The CDR3 DNA is TGTGCCAGCAGCTTGAGACTAGCGGGAGTAGCCAATGAGCAGTTCTTC.

The gene calls are TRBV4-3 and TRBJ1-3; the D gene is possibly TRBD1 (6 bases). V shed 3 bases and J shed 4 bases, with 13 bases lying between them. CDR1 and CDR2 (germline): LGHNA, YSLEER. The CDR3 spans 15 residues. The CDR3 protein is CASSQIGGLGNTIYF. CDR3 nucleotide sequence: TGCGCCAGCAGCCAGATAGGGGGTTTAGGAAACACCATATATTTT.

The rearrangement links TRBV2 to TRBJ2-2, with D perhaps matching TRBD2 (5 bases). This CDR3 has 13 residues. V was cut by 5 bases and J by 6 bases, with 10 bases left in between. Germline CDR1 SNHLY, CDR2 FYNNEI. CDR3 protein: CASSQDLAGELFF. For the CDR3, the DNA is TGTGCCAGCAGTCAGGACTTGGCCGGGGAGCTGTTTTTT.

The chain employs TRBV9 and TRBJ2-3; a weak D match, TRBD1 (5 bases). The CDR3 has 13 residues. Germline lookup yields CDR1 SGDLS and CDR2 YYNGEE. V lost 4 bases, J lost 6 bases, and 12 bases lay in between. CDR3 sequence reads: CASSKGESDTQYF. The CDR3 nucleotides read TGTGCCAGCAGCAAAGGGGAATCGGATACGCAGTATTTT.

The J gene is TRBJ1-3, the V gene TRBV27, with D tentatively TRBD1 (6 bases). The CDR3 runs to 15 residues. V lost 5 bases, J lost 2 bases, and 13 bases lay in between. The germline CDR1 and CDR2 sequences are MNHEY and SMNVEV (reference sequence). The CDR3: CASSRLQGPGNTIYF. CDR3 bases: TGTGCCAGCAGTCGGTTACAGGGCCCTGGAAACACCATATATTTT.